A selection of T cell receptor beta chains follows, all from one sample in a study of radiotherapy plus CTLA-4 blockade in lung cancer. Libraries were prepared by immunoSEQ multiplex PCR; TCRdb keeps only in-frame clonotypes and omits some of them. Of 35,000 to 40,000 clones in the sample, around 77% were seen once. Sequencing was performed on peripheral blood, taken from a patient treated with radiotherapy plus ipilimumab. The receptors were sampled from a human donor with non-small cell lung cancer who had stable disease on radiotherapy plus ipilimumab. CDR3s include the opening cysteine and the closing phenylalanine or tryptophan. A D gene is named only where the DNA matches it firmly. Some rows have no size entry. The others give once, few or many, or a class for an expanded clone.

.	12	TRBJ2-1	.	TRBV7-3	CASSSDINEQFF	TGTGCCAGCAGCTCGGACATAAATGAGCAGTTCTTC
.	14	TRBJ1-1	.	TRBV18	CASSPDRMNTEAFF	TGTGCCAGCTCACCAGACAGGATGAACACTGAAGCTTTCTTT
once	13	TRBJ2-7	.	TRBV11-1	CASSLVGSGEQYF	TGTGCCAGCAGCTTAGTTGGATCGGGGGAGCAGTACTTC
.	16	TRBJ1-2	TRBD1	TRBV9	CASSVGDRAMTPGCTF	TGTGCCAGCAGCGTAGGAGACAGGGCTATGACACCTGGCTGCACCTTC
few	14	TRBJ2-5	.	TRBV4-3	CASSQDRSGETQYF	TGCGCCAGCAGCCAAGATCGATCAGGAGAGACCCAGTACTTC
.	13	TRBJ2-3	TRBD2	TRBV29-1	CSVDPGGTDTQYF	TGCAGCGTTGATCCGGGGGGTACAGATACGCAGTATTTT
.	12	TRBJ2-4	TRBD1	TRBV18	CASSNRGNIQYF	TGTGCCAGCTCAAACAGGGGAAACATTCAGTACTTC
.	15	TRBJ2-7	.	TRBV29-1	CSVEDSEQGIYEQYF	TGCAGCGTTGAAGATTCGGAACAGGGCATCTACGAGCAGTACTTC
few	15	TRBJ2-7	.	TRBV5-1	CASSLAGALGNEQYF	TGCGCCAGCAGCTTGGCAGGGGCGTTGGGAAACGAGCAGTACTTC
.	13	TRBJ1-2	.	TRBV25-1	CASSVGQIYGYTF	TGTGCCAGCAGTGTGGGGCAGATCTATGGCTACACCTTC
.	15	TRBJ2-2	.	TRBV19	CASRGWRRNTGELFF	TGTGCCAGTAGAGGATGGCGGCGAAACACCGGGGAGCTGTTTTTT
.	15	TRBJ1-2	.	TRBV19	CASSILEERNYGYTF	TGTGCCAGTAGTATCTTGGAGGAAAGGAACTATGGCTACACCTTC
.	16	TRBJ1-2	TRBD1	TRBV7-9	CASSFLGTGGRGGYTF	TGTGCCAGCAGCTTCCTCGGGACAGGGGGCCGTGGTGGCTACACCTTC
.	14	TRBJ2-4	TRBD1	TRBV2	CASSEDRGGNIQYF	TGTGCCAGCAGCGAGGACAGGGGAGGAAACATTCAGTACTTC
.	15	TRBJ1-6	.	TRBV14	CASSQDRADYSPLHF	TGTGCCAGCAGCCAAGATAGAGCCGATTATTCACCCCTCCACTTT
.	12	TRBJ2-7	TRBD1	TRBV18	CASSPVGQGKYF	TGTGCCAGCTCACCGGTCGGACAGGGAAAGTACTTC
few	14	TRBJ1-1	TRBD1	TRBV5-1	CASSFSTGQLEAFF	TGCGCCAGCAGCTTCTCTACGGGACAGCTTGAAGCTTTCTTT
.	14	TRBJ2-2	.	TRBV30	CAWRAGRATGELFF	TGTGCCTGGAGGGCCGGCAGGGCCACCGGGGAGCTGTTTTTT
.	13	TRBJ1-2	TRBD1	TRBV6-6	CASSRDRAGGYTF	TGTGCCAGCAGCAGGGACAGGGCCGGTGGCTACACCTTC
few	14	TRBJ1-2	TRBD1	TRBV2	CASRRTGTNYGYTF	TGTGCCAGTCGAAGGACAGGGACTAACTATGGCTACACCTTC
.	16	TRBJ2-1	.	TRBV19	CASIKKVGVNYNEQFF	TGTGCCAGTATTAAGAAGGTAGGGGTAAACTACAATGAGCAGTTCTTC
once	17	TRBJ1-1	.	TRBV19	CASSMDPGEKVDTEAFF	TGTGCCAGTAGTATGGACCCAGGGGAAAAAGTGGACACTGAAGCTTTCTTT
.	15	TRBJ1-1	TRBD1	TRBV10-1	CASSPGTGGRTEAFF	TGCGCCAGCAGTCCCGGGACAGGGGGACGAACTGAAGCTTTCTTT
.	15	TRBJ2-5	.	TRBV19	CASSEGRVQGETQYF	TGTGCCAGTAGTGAAGGGAGGGTGCAGGGGGAGACCCAGTACTTC
once	15	TRBJ1-1	.	TRBV7-8	CASSLTISGPGEAFF	TGTGCCAGCAGCTTAACCATAAGCGGGCCAGGGGAAGCTTTCTTT
once	14	TRBJ1-1	.	TRBV7-2	CASSFSTGNTEAFF	TGTGCCAGCAGCTTCTCGACAGGGAACACTGAAGCTTTCTTT
medium-sized	14	TRBJ2-3	TRBD1	TRBV29-1	CSGNRGRGTDTQYF	TGCAGCGGAAACAGGGGAAGGGGCACAGATACGCAGTATTTT
.	16	TRBJ1-4	.	TRBV5-1	CASSWTDSPTNEKLFF	TGCGCCAGCAGCTGGACCGACAGCCCAACTAATGAAAAACTGTTTTTT
.	15	TRBJ2-5	.	TRBV25-1	CASSEGVGGGETQYF	TGTGCCAGCAGTGAAGGGGTCGGGGGTGGGGAGACCCAGTACTTC
.	15	TRBJ1-5	TRBD1	TRBV25-1	CASSEPGQGNQPQHF	TGTGCCAGCAGTGAGCCCGGACAGGGCAATCAGCCCCAGCATTTT
once	16	TRBJ2-3	.	TRBV5-4	CASTTGGGSSFGTQYF	TGTGCCAGCACCACAGGGGGGGGTAGTTCGTTTGGTACGCAGTATTTT
.	14	TRBJ1-1	.	TRBV11-2	CASSFRIPSTEAFF	TGTGCCAGCAGCTTTAGAATTCCGTCCACTGAAGCTTTCTTT
.	12	TRBJ2-7	.	TRBV7-2	CASSPQGREQYF	TGTGCCAGCAGCCCACAGGGGAGGGAGCAGTACTTC
many	18	TRBJ2-2	TRBD2	TRBV11-2	CASSASAGLAENTGELFF	TGTGCCAGCAGCGCCTCCGCGGGACTAGCGGAGAACACCGGGGAGCTGTTTTTT
.	15	TRBJ1-6	.	TRBV15	CATSRETGYNSPLHF	TGTGCCACCAGCAGAGAGACAGGCTATAATTCACCCCTCCACTTT
.	18	TRBJ2-4	.	TRBV11-2	CASSLTGNLHVGKNIQYF	TGTGCCAGCAGCTTAACCGGTAATCTGCACGTCGGCAAAAACATTCAGTACTTC
.	14	TRBJ1-1	.	TRBV7-2	CASSLGGLNTEAFF	TGTGCCAGCAGCTTAGGAGGATTGAACACTGAAGCTTTCTTT
.	15	TRBJ2-7	.	TRBV5-4	CASSLGPPTEYEQYF	TGTGCCAGCAGCTTGGGTCCCCCGACAGAATACGAGCAGTACTTC
.	14	TRBJ2-3	.	TRBV4-1	CASSREAGKDTQYF	TGCGCCAGCAGTCGGGAAGCTGGGAAAGATACGCAGTATTTT
once	16	TRBJ2-3	TRBD2	TRBV5-1	CASSLGLAGGSDTQYF	TGCGCCAGCAGCTTGGGACTAGCGGGGGGTTCCGATACGCAGTATTTT
.	17	TRBJ2-2	TRBD1	TRBV5-6	CASSLTGDPSYPGELFF	TGTGCCAGCAGCTTGACAGGGGATCCCTCATACCCCGGGGAGCTGTTTTTT
few	13	TRBJ1-2	TRBD1	TRBV29-1	CSGARQGSYGYTF	TGCAGCGGCGCACGACAGGGCAGCTATGGCTACACCTTC
once	13	TRBJ1-5	TRBD1	TRBV2	CASMGQGGQPQHF	TGTGCCAGCATGGGACAGGGCGGCCAGCCCCAGCATTTT
.	17	TRBJ2-5	TRBD2	TRBV2	CASTAVAGGLVSETQYF	TGTGCCAGCACCGCGGTAGCGGGGGGCCTAGTTTCGGAGACCCAGTACTTC
.	14	TRBJ1-6	TRBD1	TRBV9	CASSADRGLTPLHF	TGTGCCAGCAGCGCTGACAGGGGGCTGACACCCCTCCACTTT
many	13	TRBJ2-5	TRBD1	TRBV5-4	CASSDRGLETQYF	TGTGCCAGCAGCGACAGGGGTTTGGAGACCCAGTACTTC
few	15	TRBJ1-3	TRBD1	TRBV5-1	CASSLDTGVGNTIYF	TGCGCCAGCAGCTTGGACACAGGGGTCGGAAACACCATATATTTT
.	14	TRBJ2-5	TRBD1	TRBV30	CAWNGGQGGETQYF	TGTGCCTGGAACGGGGGACAGGGTGGAGAGACCCAGTACTTC
.	14	TRBJ1-1	TRBD1	TRBV30	CALVRGQGNTEAFF	TGTGCCCTGGTCCGAGGACAGGGGAACACTGAAGCTTTCTTT
.	15	TRBJ1-3	.	TRBV6-6	CASTQTAGTGNTIYF	TGTGCCAGCACCCAGACCGCAGGGACTGGAAACACCATATATTTT
few	15	TRBJ1-4	.	TRBV30	CAWTRSVNYNEKLFF	TGTGCCTGGACCCGCAGCGTGAACTATAATGAAAAACTGTTTTTT
.	14	TRBJ1-2	.	TRBV28	CASTLTGQNYGYTF	TGTGCCAGCACCTTAACCGGACAGAACTATGGCTACACCTTC
.	15	TRBJ2-7	TRBD1	TRBV13	CASSLRTGSSYEQYF	TGTGCCAGCAGCTTGAGGACAGGGAGTTCCTACGAGCAGTACTTC
.	11	TRBJ2-3	.	TRBV30	CAWALEATQYF	TGTGCCTGGGCCTTGGAGGCTACGCAGTATTTT
once	12	TRBJ2-5	.	TRBV6-5	CAGPGWEETQYF	TGTGCCGGACCGGGATGGGAGGAGACCCAGTACTTC
once	16	TRBJ2-3	TRBD2	TRBV11-2	CASSLGLAGGKDTQYF	TGTGCCAGCAGCTTGGGACTAGCGGGGGGGAAGGATACGCAGTATTTT
.	15	TRBJ2-3	TRBD2	TRBV14	CASSQGSGGTDTQYF	TGTGCCAGCAGCCAGGGTAGCGGGGGGACAGATACGCAGTATTTT
.	15	TRBJ2-5	TRBD1	TRBV7-9	CASSFGQGRGETQYF	TGTGCCAGCAGCTTCGGACAGGGGCGTGGGGAGACCCAGTACTTC
.	16	TRBJ2-7	TRBD2	TRBV7-8	CASSPRPVGGTYEQYF	TGTGCCAGCAGCCCCCGGCCGGTCGGGGGGACGTACGAGCAGTACTTC
.	15	TRBJ2-6	.	TRBV5-4	CASSLEGSGANVLTF	TGTGCCAGCAGCTTGGAGGGGTCTGGGGCCAACGTCCTGACTTTC